Listed here is a single T cell receptor (beta chain). Original analysis: Quality scores were absent from the junction-only immunoSEQ sequences, so filtering differed. Clones were read by immunoSEQ multiplex PCR, and TCRdb kept only the in-frame ones, dropping some. V and J calls and clone size are copied from that table; D and trimming were computed from the DNA. The sample lists 90,000 to 120,000 clones, just over 65% seen once, with about 24% in the top ten. The data are from a study of shared clonotypes between healthy human individuals. V was cut by 4 bases and J by 0 bases, with 16 bases left in between. This CDR3 spans 16 amino acids. Germline CDR1 and CDR2: SGDLS and YYNGEE.

The rearrangement uses TRBV9 and TRBJ1-2; D possibly corresponds to TRBD1 (5 bases). This receptor was identified in a woman aged 30 to 39 in good health. The sequenced sample was memory CD8+ T cells sorted from blood. Subset denoted: CD45RO+ cells pooled with CCR7-negative TemRA cells. The CDR3: CASSPFVGTPNYGYTF. In DNA form, the CDR3 reads TGTGCCAGCAGCCCCTTTGTCGGGACTCCTAACTATGGCTACACCTTC.